This T cell receptor (beta chain) was identified in a study of cytomegalovirus exposure and HLA in healthy donors. Study-wide points: Owing to their indistinguishability, certain V segments, notably TRBV6-2 and TRBV6-3, were excluded.

V lost 4 bases to trimming and J lost 1 base, with 17 bases between them. The CDR3 length is 16 residues. Germline CDR1 is SQVTM and CDR2 is ANQGSEA. The PCR was carried out with 60 Vbeta primers and 13 Jbeta primers. The assay was immunoSEQ multiplex PCR, and TCRdb's table has in-frame clones only and misses some. The repertoire has 150,000 to 180,000 clones, more than 70% of them found once; the top ten carry about 5.6%. In this sample, this clone turned up once. Its antigen remains unidentified. The V and J genes are TRBV29-1 and TRBJ2-1, with a possible D match to TRBD2 (6 bases). The material sequenced was PBMCs. This receptor was obtained from a middle-aged woman in good health and CMV-seropositive. This CDR3 reads CSVVEGGMGSYNEQFF. CDR3 nucleotides: TGCAGCGTTGTTGAGGGCGGGATGGGGTCCTACAATGAGCAGTTCTTC.